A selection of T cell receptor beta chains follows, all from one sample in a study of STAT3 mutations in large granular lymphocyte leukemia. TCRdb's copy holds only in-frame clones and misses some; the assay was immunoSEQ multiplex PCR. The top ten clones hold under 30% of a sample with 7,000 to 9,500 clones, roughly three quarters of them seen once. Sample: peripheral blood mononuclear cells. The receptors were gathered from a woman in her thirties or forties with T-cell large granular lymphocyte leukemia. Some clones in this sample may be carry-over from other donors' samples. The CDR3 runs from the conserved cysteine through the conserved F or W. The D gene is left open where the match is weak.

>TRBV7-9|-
CASSLEAHEAFF
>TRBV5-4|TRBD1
CASSLGGGGTGYNEQFF
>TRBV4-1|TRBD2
CASSQDDGGTYEQYF
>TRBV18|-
CASSPPSVASSYEQYF
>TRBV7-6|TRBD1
CASSLASGGREAFF
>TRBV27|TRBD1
CASSLSIGTAYEQYF
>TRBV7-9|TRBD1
CASSFETGITEAFF
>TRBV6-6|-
CASRLRDSPTDTQYF
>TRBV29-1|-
CSVPLNGNTIYF
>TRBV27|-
CASSSGLRNEQYF
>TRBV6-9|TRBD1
CASSLQTGTGNYGYTF
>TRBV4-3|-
CASSLGAGYEQYF
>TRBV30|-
CAWSVGQPQHF
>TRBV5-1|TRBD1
CASSLAPGTGAYEQYF
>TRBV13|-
CASTPWTATNYGYTF
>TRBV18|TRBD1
CASSPLGQGDQPQHF
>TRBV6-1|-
CASSHTSGPPSEQFF
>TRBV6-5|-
CASRLVQGGTEAFF
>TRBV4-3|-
CASSQDSRGHYGYTF
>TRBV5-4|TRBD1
CASSLDRGLFGPNGYTF
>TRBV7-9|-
CASSSPRTGAEQYF
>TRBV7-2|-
CASSLGRDYGYTF
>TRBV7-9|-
CASSLGGSGVSYEQYF
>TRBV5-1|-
CASRYDRDGIYGYTF
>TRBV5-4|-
CASSQGPVTYNEQFF
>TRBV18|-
CASSPGALNKRNSPLHF
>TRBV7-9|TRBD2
CASSPIIAGGPDTQYF
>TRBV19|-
CASSIANGWEQYF
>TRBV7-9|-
CASSGRDTRFGAFF
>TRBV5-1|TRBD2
CASSLGTGGTEQYF
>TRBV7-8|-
CASSPGGNLAYTQYF